The 9 T cell receptor beta chains below come from one sample, sequenced in a study of blood T cell repertoires in COVID-19. The protocol was immunoSEQ multiplex PCR, while the TCRdb copy is restricted to in-frame clones and leaves out a portion. The data contain more than 70,000 clones, around 90% of them seen just once; the ten biggest clones take up 5% to 6.5%. The sequencing input was peripheral blood. Receptor source: a man in his forties or fifties with active COVID-19.

The chain combines TRBV5-4 with TRBJ2-1; 9 bases map to TRBD1. This CDR3 has 15 amino acids. CDR1 and CDR2 (germline): SGHNT, YYREEE (reference sequence). V gave up 3 bases and J gave up 9 bases; unmatched junction bases: 10. CDR3 in DNA: TGTGCCAGCAGCTCGCCCCGGGACAGGGCCCCTGAGCAGTTCTTC. Protein sequence: CASSSPRDRAPEQFF.

CDR3 amino acids: CASSRRRGAVGGGLIGSYNEQFF. The CDR3 DNA follows: TGTGCCAGCAGCCGACGGAGAGGCGCGGTGGGGGGGGGCCTAATAGGCTCCTACAATGAGCAGTTCTTC. The chain links TRBV14 to TRBJ2-1; tentatively, D is TRBD2 (7 bases). The germline CDR1 and CDR2 sequences are SGHDN and FVKESK. V lost 4 bases and J lost 0, with 34 bases in between. There are 23 residues in the CDR3.

The chain's CDR3 is CASRVSSNYGYTF. Here the CDR3 DNA reads TGTGCCAGCAGAGTGTCGAGTAACTATGGCTACACCTTC. J is TRBJ1-2 and V is TRBV6-5; no definite D call. The V end lost 6 bases, the J end lost 1 base, and 9 bases lay between the germline ends. Germline CDR1 reads MNHEY; CDR2 reads SVGAGI. This CDR3 has 13 amino acids.

The chain recombines TRBV12-3 or TRBV12-4 with TRBJ2-1; D gene uncertain. The CDR3 runs to 11 residues. Trimming took off 6 bases at V and 4 bases at J, with 4 bases between the two ends. CDR3 loop: CASRSYNEQFF. CDR3 DNA sequence: TGTGCCAGCAGGTCTTACAATGAGCAGTTCTTC.

This chain uses TRBV6-5 with TRBJ1-1; TRBD1 matches 8 bases. This CDR3 is 10 amino acids long. V was clipped by 7 bases and J by 10 bases; unmatched bases: 2. The germline V gene encodes CDR1 MNHEY and CDR2 SVGAGI. CDR3 nucleotides: TGTGCCAGCAATGGACAGGGAGCTTTCTTT. Residues: CASNGQGAFF.

V and J are TRBV7-2 and TRBJ1-1, with 8 nucleotides matching TRBD1. Germline trimming cut 5 bases from V and 11 bases from J; bases unmatched to any gene: 7. Germline CDR1 reads SGHTA; CDR2 reads FQGNSA. The CDR3 is 12 amino acids. The CDR3 nucleotides are TGTGCCAGCAGCCCCCTGGACAGGGATGCTTTCTTT. This translates into CASSPLDRDAFF.

V usage is TRBV6-5 and J usage is TRBJ1-2, with D possibly matching TRBD1 (5 bases). This CDR3 comprises 13 residues. Germline CDR1 and CDR2: MNHEY and SVGAGI. V was shortened by 6 bases and J by 7 bases, with 15 bases between the two germline ends. The CDR3 reads CASSQTVGLGYTF. In DNA, the CDR3 is TGTGCCAGCAGCCAGACAGTGGGTCTTGGCTACACCTTC.

The chain recombines TRBV5-1 with TRBJ2-2, with a possible D match to TRBD2 (6 bases). The germline V and J ends were trimmed by 0 bases and 3 bases, with 15 bases remaining between them. The V gene's germline CDR1 is SGHRS and CDR2 YFSETQ. There are 17 residues in the CDR3. The CDR3 nucleotides read TGCGCCAGCAGCTTGGGCCCGCGAGCGGGTGACACCGGGGAGCTGTTTTTT. It yields the protein CASSLGPRAGDTGELFF.

The chain employs TRBV9 and TRBJ2-5, with 8 nucleotides matching TRBD2. The trim removed 7 bases at V and 5 bases at J, leaving 10 bases unmatched. CDR1 is SGDLS and CDR2 is YYNGEE in the germline V gene. This CDR3 has 14 residues. CDR3 DNA: TGTGCCAGCTCGCCCGCGGGGGGTCGGGAGACCCAGTACTTC. Its protein product is CASSPAGGRETQYF.